These 5 T cell receptor beta chains were all obtained from the same sample, sequenced in a study of blood T cell repertoires in COVID-19. Using immunoSEQ multiplex PCR, the repertoire was profiled, and TCRdb retains in-frame clones only, with some absent. This table has hundreds of thousands of clones, over 80% appearing once. The sequenced sample consisted of peripheral blood. These receptors all stem from a woman in her forties or fifties with active or convalescent COVID-19.

The rearrangement uses TRBV3-1 (or the pseudogene TRBV3-2) and TRBJ2-3; the D is unclear. The CDR3 has 15 residues. Trimming left V 1 base short and J 5 bases short, with 13 bases between. Germline CDR1 LGHDT, CDR2 YNNKEL (reference sequence). The CDR3 nucleotides are TGTGCCAGCAGCCAAGTCCTAGTCTCGGAAGATACGCAGTATTTT. Protein: CASSQVLVSEDTQYF.

The chain couples TRBV10-3 to TRBJ1-1, with TRBD1 identical over 7 bases. Germline V lookup: CDR1 ENHRY, CDR2 SYGVKD. The CDR3 covers 14 residues. J was trimmed by 4 bases and V by 9 bases; bases with no gene match: 11. The CDR3 spells CAIGQDRMRTEAFF. The CDR3 DNA is TGTGCCATAGGACAGGATAGAATGCGCACTGAAGCTTTCTTT.

The chain combines TRBV11-2 with TRBJ1-1; 9 bases line up with TRBD1. The CDR3 consists of 14 residues. Germline trimming cut 2 bases from V and 3 bases from J; bases unmatched to any gene: 1. Germline loops: CDR1 SGHAT, CDR2 FQNNGV. The CDR3 DNA reads TGTGCCAGCAGCTTAAACAGGGGGCACACTGAAGCTTTCTTT. It encodes CASSLNRGHTEAFF.

V and J are TRBV7-3 and TRBJ1-6, with D perhaps matching TRBD1 (5 bases). The CDR3 is 13 amino acids. V was clipped by 3 bases and J by 7 bases, with 7 bases between them. Germline V gene data show CDR1 as SGHTA and CDR2 as FQGTGA. The CDR3 protein is CASSFGGNSPLHF. The CDR3 coding sequence is TGTGCCAGCAGCTTCGGGGGGAATTCACCCCTCCACTTT.

This clone was found once. The rearrangement uses TRBV7-9 and TRBJ1-2; the D is unclear. V dropped 6 bases and J dropped 2 bases, with 7 bases sitting between them. Germline CDR1 and CDR2: SEHNR and FQNEAQ (reference sequence). The CDR3 is made up of 12 amino acids. CDR3 in DNA: TGTGCCAGCAGGCAGGAAAACTATGGCTACACCTTC. Its protein is CASRQENYGYTF.